Below are 21 T cell receptor beta chains sequenced from a single sample in a study of response to subunit inactivated influenza vaccine. In TCRdb, the RT-PCR reads were re-called with MiXCR into one record per CDR3 protein. The sample has 450,000 to 500,000 distinct CDR3 sequences, about a tenth seen once. The starting material was PBMCs from blood, obtained 40 to 50 days after vaccination. These receptors came from a man aged 45 to 65 who received an inactivated influenza vaccine.

This clonotype appeared a few times. V and J are TRBV7-2 and TRBJ2-5, with D possibly being TRBD2 (6 bases). CDR1 is SGHTA and CDR2 is FQGNSA in the germline V gene. The CDR3 is made up of 14 amino acids. V was pared by 0 bases and J by 5 bases, with 10 bases between. The chain's CDR3 is CASSLAQRVETQYF. Here the CDR3 DNA reads TGTGCCAGCAGCTTAGCACAGCGGGTGGAGACCCAGTACTTC.

This clonotype turned up a few times. The chain recombines TRBV6-2 or TRBV6-3 with TRBJ2-2; D is uncertain. V shed 7 bases and J shed 10 bases, with 16 bases lying between them. CDR1 and CDR2 from the germline V gene are MNHEY and SVGEGT. This CDR3 is 13 amino acids long. CDR3 nucleotides: TGTGCCAGCAATAGCCCCGTGACCCCGGAGCTGTTTTTT. The encoded protein is CASNSPVTPELFF.

The chain uses TRBV7-2 and TRBJ2-1, with D possibly being TRBD2 (6 bases). CDR1 is SGHTA, CDR2 FQGNSA, per germline. V was clipped by 4 bases and J by 6 bases, with 13 bases between them. The CDR3 is 14 residues long. In DNA, the CDR3 is TGTGCCAGCAGCTCTCTAGCGTTTATCAATGAGCAGTTCTTC. It is translated as CASSSLAFINEQFF. The full variable domain, in which reference TRBV7-2 and TRBJ2-1 provide the parts outside the CDR3, is GAGVSQSPSNKVTEKGKDVELRCDPISGHTALYWYRQSLGQGLEFLIYFQGNSAPDKSGLPSDRFSAERTGGSVSTLTIQRTQQEDSAVYLCASSSLAFINEQFFGPGTRLTVL.

In its sample, this clonotype was seen a few times. The chain links TRBV7-3 to TRBJ2-3; 11 bases are a match to TRBD2. Trimming at V came to 1 base and at J to 4 bases, leaving 4 bases not matched to a gene. This CDR3 contains 16 residues. Germline values: CDR1 SGHTA, CDR2 FQGTGA. The CDR3 here is CASSLIAGGDPDTQYF. DNA for the CDR3: TGTGCCAGCAGCTTAATAGCGGGAGGGGACCCAGATACGCAGTATTTT.

This chain uses TRBV7-2 with TRBJ2-7, with TRBD1 matching 9 bases. J gave up 4 bases and V 2 bases, and 9 bases lay outside the gene matches. Germline CDR1 reads SGHTA; CDR2 reads FQGNSA. The CDR3 spans 16 residues. The DNA for the CDR3 is TGTGCCAGCAGCTTATCTTCCGGGACAGGGTCATACGAGCAGTACTTC. Its translation is CASSLSSGTGSYEQYF.

This clonotype showed up many times. The genes are TRBV27 and TRBJ1-6; D unresolved. Germline V gene sequence: CDR1 MNHEY, CDR2 SMNVEV (reference sequence). The CDR3 has 15 residues. V lost 6 bases and J lost 10, with 19 bases in between. DNA of the CDR3: TGTGCCAGCAGCATGATCAGTCATCCAGGATCACCCCTCCACTTT. Residues: CASSMISHPGSPLHF.

This clonotype came up a few times. This rearrangement joins TRBV19 to TRBJ2-1, with a possible D match to TRBD2 (6 bases). CDR1 LNHDA and CDR2 SQIVND come from the germline V gene (reference sequence). The CDR3 is made up of 14 amino acids. The V and J ends lost 6 bases and 8 bases respectively, with 17 bases between them. DNA of the CDR3: TGTGCCAGTAGCGGTCGGGGGATTCTAGATGAGCAGTTCTTC. Translated: CASSGRGILDEQFF.

J is TRBJ2-2 and V is TRBV2, with D tentatively TRBD1 or TRBD2 (5 bases each). V lost 3 bases to trimming and J lost 2 bases, with 13 bases between them. This CDR3 has 16 residues. Germline V gene data show CDR1 as SNHLY and CDR2 as FYNNEI. The CDR3 reads CASSDWRTTNTGELFF. CDR3 nucleotide sequence: TGTGCCAGCAGTGATTGGAGGACAACAAACACCGGGGAGCTGTTTTTT.

This clonotype showed up just a few times. The chain joins TRBV11-2 to TRBJ1-6; maybe TRBD1 (5 bases). The germline V gene has CDR1 SGHAT and CDR2 FQNNGV. This CDR3 contains 15 residues. Deletions cut 1 base from V and 7 bases from J, with 11 bases between. The CDR3 sequence is CASSLGTPLNSPLHF. CDR3 bases: TGTGCCAGCAGCTTAGGGACACCGCTCAATTCACCCCTCCACTTT.

In its sample, this clonotype was seen many times. The V gene is TRBV18, the J gene TRBJ2-7, with D hard to call. V was pared by 3 bases and J by 5 bases, with 8 bases between. Germline loops: CDR1 KGHSH, CDR2 LQKENI. The CDR3 consists of 12 residues. CDR3 loop: CASSPERNEQYF. Here the CDR3 DNA reads TGTGCCAGCTCACCGGAAAGGAACGAGCAGTACTTC.

This clonotype was recorded a few times. This chain connects TRBV6-5 to TRBJ2-1; D not certain. Germline V gives CDR1 MNHEY, CDR2 SVGAGI. Trimming cost V 5 bases and J 10 bases, with 9 bases left between them. This CDR3 is 11 amino acids long. CDR3 residues: CASSQTGEQFF. The CDR3 DNA is TGTGCCAGCAGTCAGACTGGCGAGCAGTTCTTC.

The chain couples TRBV5-1 to TRBJ2-7; perhaps TRBD2 as D (5 bases). The germline V and J ends were trimmed by 4 bases and 0 bases, with 14 bases remaining between them. The CDR3 consists of 15 residues. The germline V gene has CDR1 SGHRS and CDR2 YFSETQ. Here the CDR3 reads CASSPNSGISYEQYF. Written as DNA, the CDR3 is TGCGCCAGCAGCCCCAACAGCGGTATCTCCTACGAGCAGTACTTC.

The V and J genes are TRBV7-9 and TRBJ2-2; possible D gene TRBD1, 6 bases. Germline V CDR1 and CDR2: SEHNR, FQNEAQ (reference sequence). V lost 9 bases, J lost 2 bases, and 10 bases lay in between. This CDR3 region has 13 residues. The CDR3: CARQGTNTGELFF. The CDR3, as DNA: TGTGCCAGACAGGGAACCAACACCGGGGAGCTGTTTTTT. The full variable domain, completed using reference TRBV7-9 and TRBJ2-2, is DTGVSQNPRHKITKRGQNVTFRCDPISEHNRLYWYRQTLGQGPEFLTYFQNEAQLEKSRLLSDRFSAERPKGSFSTLEIQRTEQGDSAMYLCARQGTNTGELFFGEGSRLTVL.

The chain combines TRBV7-3 with TRBJ2-1; 7 nucleotides line up with TRBD2. J was trimmed by 8 bases and V by 0 bases; bases with no gene match: 4. This CDR3 contains 14 residues. Germline CDR1 and CDR2: SGHTA and FQGTGA. CDR3 sequence reads: CASSLTGGWHEQFF. CDR3 nucleotide sequence: TGTGCCAGCAGCTTAACGGGGGGGTGGCATGAGCAGTTCTTC. Combining the CDR3 with reference TRBV7-3 and TRBJ2-1 gives the whole variable domain GAGVSQTPSNKVTEKGKYVELRCDPISGHTALYWYRQSLGQGPEFLIYFQGTGAADDSGLPNDRFFAVRPEGSVSTLKIQRTERGDSAVYLCASSLTGGWHEQFFGPGTRLTVL.

This clonotype was observed a handful of times. This chain connects TRBV5-1 to TRBJ2-7; 9 bases map to TRBD1. The V gene end was trimmed by 4 bases and the J gene end by 0 bases; junction bases not matched to a gene: 8. The germline V gene has CDR1 SGHRS and CDR2 YFSETQ. The CDR3 totals 16 residues. The CDR3 region is CASSPNRDRVSYEQYF. CDR3 in DNA: TGCGCCAGCAGCCCCAACCGGGACAGGGTCTCCTACGAGCAGTACTTC.

V usage is TRBV15 and J usage is TRBJ2-7; 9 nucleotides agree with TRBD1. After removal of 7 bases from V and 6 bases from J, the junction contained 7 bases not matched to a gene. There are 13 residues in the CDR3. The germline gives CDR1 LNHNV, CDR2 YYDKDF (reference sequence). Here the CDR3 reads CATMGQGKTEQYF. In nucleotides, the CDR3 is TGTGCCACCATGGGACAGGGTAAAACCGAGCAGTACTTC.

The chain has TRBV5-1 and TRBJ2-1; 10 nucleotides align to TRBD1. The CDR3 totals 17 residues. Looked up from germline, CDR1 is SGHRS and CDR2 is YFSETQ. V dropped 3 bases and J dropped 8; count of bases not matched to a gene: 14. The CDR3 bases are TGCGCCAGCAGCTGGAACCCGACAGGGGGCTCCGGCGATGAGCAGTTCTTC. As protein: CASSWNPTGGSGDEQFF.

This clonotype occurred a few times. This chain links TRBV20-1 with TRBJ1-1; a possible D gene is TRBD1 (6 bases). Germline CDR1 reads DFQATT; CDR2 reads SNEGSKA (reference sequence). Trimming left V 1 base short and J 6 bases short, with 12 bases between. The CDR3 extends over 13 amino acids. CDR3 amino acids: CSARAGVGPEAFF. The CDR3 coding sequence is TGCAGTGCTAGAGCAGGGGTGGGTCCTGAAGCTTTCTTT.

This clonotype came up a few times. The chain recombines TRBV18 with TRBJ1-2, with no clear D. From germline, CDR1 is KGHSH and CDR2 LQKENI. The CDR3 is made up of 15 amino acids. The V end was cut by 3 bases, the J end by 0 bases, with 11 bases between. The CDR3 loop is CASSPVERTNYGYTF. The CDR3 DNA reads TGTGCCAGCTCACCCGTGGAGCGAACTAACTATGGCTACACCTTC. Using reference TRBV18 and TRBJ1-2 for the parts outside the CDR3, the full variable domain is NAGVMQNPRHLVRRRGQEARLRCSPMKGHSHVYWYRQLPEEGLKFMVYLQKENIIDESGMPKERFSAEFPKEGPSILRIQQVVRGDSAAYFCASSPVERTNYGYTFGSGTRLTVV.

This clonotype was found a few times. The J gene is TRBJ2-1, the V gene TRBV20-1, with D possibly TRBD2 on 5 matching bases. V lost 3 bases to trimming and J lost 6 bases, with 9 bases between them. The CDR3 contains 12 residues. Germline V CDR1 and CDR2: DFQATT, SNEGSKA (reference sequence). The chain's CDR3 is CSASSGFNEQFF. CDR3 bases: TGCAGTGCTAGTTCGGGGTTCAATGAGCAGTTCTTC.

This clonotype has ten or more counts. The chain joins TRBV20-1 to TRBJ1-2; D is perhaps TRBD1 (5 bases). CDR1 is DFQATT and CDR2 is SNEGSKA in the germline V gene (reference sequence). V was trimmed by 5 bases and J by 6 bases, leaving 16 bases between them. The CDR3 is made up of 13 amino acids. CDR3 nucleotide sequence: TGCAGTGCTGAGGGGCCGGCAGGAAATGGCTACACCTTC. It is translated as CSAEGPAGNGYTF.